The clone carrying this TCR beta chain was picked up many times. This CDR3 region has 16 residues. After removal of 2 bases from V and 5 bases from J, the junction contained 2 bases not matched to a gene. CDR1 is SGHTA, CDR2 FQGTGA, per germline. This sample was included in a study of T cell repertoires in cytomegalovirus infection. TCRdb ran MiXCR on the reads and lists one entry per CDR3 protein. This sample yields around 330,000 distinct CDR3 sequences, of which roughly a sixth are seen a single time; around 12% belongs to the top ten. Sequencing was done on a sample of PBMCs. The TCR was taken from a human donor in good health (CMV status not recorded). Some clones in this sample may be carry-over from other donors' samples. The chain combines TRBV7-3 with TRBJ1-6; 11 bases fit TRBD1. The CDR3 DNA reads TGTGCCAGCAGCTTACAGGGACAGGGGGATAATTCACCCCTCCACTTT. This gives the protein CASSLQGQGDNSPLHF.